The 15 T cell receptor beta chains listed next were all sequenced from one sample in a study of T-cell memory formation after mild COVID-19. TCRdb analysed the 5' RACE reads with MiXCR anew, one entry per CDR3 protein. The repertoire holds some 13,000 distinct CDR3 sequences, with 12% as singletons. The sequencing sample was made of PBMCs or a T cell subset sorted from them (not recorded which). All receptors come from an adult woman who had mild COVID-19 (a few samples of this study predate the infection). Cell type and time point are not known.

For this clonotype: A much larger clone differs by one base, so this may be a read error. The J gene is TRBJ2-5, the V gene TRBV5-1; TRBD2 is a possible D gene (7 bases). The length of the CDR3 is 17 residues. The V and J ends lost 3 bases and 3 bases respectively, with 21 bases between them. Germline loops: CDR1 SGHRS, CDR2 YFSETQ. CDR3 residues: CASSWGDGGRLEETQYF. DNA for the CDR3: TGCGCCAGCAGCTGGGGGGACGGGGGGCGCTTGGAAGAGACCCAGTACTTC.

In its sample, this clonotype was seen many times. The V call is TRBV7-2, the J call TRBJ1-3, with D uncertain. Germline CDR1 and CDR2: SGHTA and FQGNSA. The CDR3 sequence is 16 residues long. Trimming took 0 bases from V and 0 from J, leaving 9 bases between them. CDR3 in amino acids: CASSLAFGSSGNTIYF. The CDR3 DNA reads as TGTGCCAGCAGCTTAGCTTTTGGCAGCTCTGGAAACACCATATATTTT.

The CDR3 sequence is CASGASGGSTDTQYF. CDR3 in DNA: TGTGCCAGCGGGGCTAGCGGGGGGTCCACAGATACGCAGTATTTT. The chain has TRBV6-5 and TRBJ2-3; TRBD2 matches 11 bases. J lost 2 bases, V lost 8 bases, and 6 bases had no gene match. CDR1 is MNHEY, CDR2 SVGAGI, per germline. The CDR3 spans 15 residues.

This clonotype was detected ten times or more. The chain has TRBV9 and TRBJ1-6; D uncertain. This CDR3 is built from 15 residues. V gave up 3 bases and J gave up 9 bases, with 16 bases separating them. Germline lookup yields CDR1 SGDLS and CDR2 YYNGEE. CDR3 amino acids: CASSGSGVVGSPLHF. The CDR3 region has the DNA TGTGCCAGCAGCGGGTCCGGGGTGGTGGGTTCACCCCTCCACTTT.

The genes are TRBV19 and TRBJ2-1, with 12 nucleotides matching TRBD2. In germline, CDR1 is LNHDA, CDR2 SQIVND (reference sequence). V lost 2 bases to trimming and J lost 8 bases; unmatched junction nucleotides: 13. The CDR3 runs to 18 residues. This chain's CDR3 is CASSILAGGLASGYEQFF. CDR3 nucleotide sequence: TGTGCCAGTAGTATACTAGCGGGGGGGCTTGCGTCGGGCTATGAGCAGTTCTTC.

This clonotype was observed many times. This chain joins TRBV7-8 and TRBJ2-5; 9 nucleotides agree with TRBD2. CDR1 is SGHVS and CDR2 is FQNEAQ in the germline V gene. The CDR3 consists of 19 residues. V shed 1 base and J 4 bases; nucleotides not matched to a gene: 16. DNA for the CDR3: TGTGCCAGCAGCTTAGAATCGGAATATGGCGGGAGGGCCCGAGAGACCCAGTACTTC. This encodes CASSLESEYGGRARETQYF.

This clonotype was observed at least ten times. The chain employs TRBV28 and TRBJ2-3, with D hard to call. Deletions cut 3 bases from V and 0 bases from J, with 7 bases between. Germline values: CDR1 MDHEN, CDR2 SYDVKM. The CDR3 length is 14 residues. CDR3 sequence (DNA): TGTGCCAGCAGTTTTTTCCAGAGCACAGATACGCAGTATTTT. It translates to CASSFFQSTDTQYF.

This clonotype has at least ten counts. The chain has TRBV11-2 and TRBJ2-7; D remains unclear. The CDR3 covers 12 residues. V was pared by 4 bases and J by 6 bases, with 10 bases between. Germline V gene lookup returns CDR1 SGHAT and CDR2 FQNNGV. CDR3 in amino acids: CASSSLIPEQYF. The CDR3 DNA follows: TGTGCCAGCAGCTCACTGATACCCGAGCAGTACTTC.

This clonotype was counted ten times or more. This rearrangement joins TRBV21-1 to TRBJ2-1; TRBD1 is the table's D call, not checked against the DNA. TRBV21-1 is a pseudogene segment. This CDR3 region has 15 residues. The CDR3 loop reads CASAAWGQTYNEQFF. The CDR3, as DNA: TGTGCCAGCGCGGCCTGGGGCCAAACCTACAATGAGCAGTTCTTC.

In this sample, this clonotype turned up many times. The gene calls are TRBV6-5 and TRBJ2-7; D may correspond to TRBD1 or TRBD2 (5 bases each). This CDR3 contains 14 residues. Germline V gene lookup returns CDR1 MNHEY and CDR2 SVGAGI. The ends were cut back, 2 bases at V and 2 bases at J, with 10 bases in the middle. Here the CDR3 DNA reads TGTGCCAGCAGTTACCGTGAGGGACCCTACGAGCAGTACTTC. It is translated as CASSYREGPYEQYF.

This clonotype was seen more than once but under ten times. The V gene is TRBV12-3 or TRBV12-4, the J gene TRBJ2-5, with 11 bases aligning to TRBD2. The CDR3 totals 16 residues. V dropped 1 base and J dropped 3; count of bases not matched to a gene: 4. CDR3 amino acids: CASSLVSGRVEETQYF. The DNA for the CDR3 is TGTGCCAGCAGTTTAGTTAGCGGGAGGGTAGAAGAGACCCAGTACTTC.

This clonotype was picked up many times. This chain links TRBV6-5 with TRBJ1-3; unclear D gene. Per the germline V gene, CDR1 is MNHEY and CDR2 is SVGAGI. V lost 7 bases to trimming and J lost 2 bases, with 9 bases between them. The CDR3 runs to 13 residues. CDR3 residues: CASTDGTGNTIYF. Written as DNA, the CDR3 is TGTGCCAGCACCGACGGGACTGGAAACACCATATATTTT.

The genes are TRBV11-1 and TRBJ2-1; no clear D. The J call is uncertain, as TRBJ2-5 better fits the DNA end. Germline assignment: CDR1 SGHAT and CDR2 FQDESV (reference sequence). The CDR3 is 15 residues long. CDR3 loop: CASQGPWIPQETQYF. CDR3 nucleotides: TGTGCCAGCCAAGGGCCGTGGATCCCCCAGGAGACCCAGTACTTC.

Ten or more counts support this clonotype. The chain links TRBV5-1 to TRBJ2-1; the match to TRBD2 covers 10 bases. The CDR3 runs 15 residues. Germline CDR1 reads SGHRS; CDR2 reads YFSETQ. V trimming: 4 bases; J trimming: 6 bases; junction bases outside the gene matches: 7. CDR3 sequence reads: CASSAGTSVLNEQFF. The DNA of the CDR3 is TGCGCCAGCAGCGCGGGGACTAGCGTTCTCAATGAGCAGTTCTTC.

The rearrangement uses TRBV6-5 and TRBJ1-5, with 7 bases fitting TRBD1. The CDR3 is 15 amino acids. Germline-derived CDR1 and CDR2 are MNHEY and SVGAGI. With V trimmed by 4 bases and J by 0 bases, 3 bases remained unmatched. CDR3 coding DNA: TGTGCCAGCAGTTCCGGGACAGATAGCAATCAGCCCCAGCATTTT. It translates to CASSSGTDSNQPQHF.